Listed below are T cell receptor beta chains from one sample, sequenced in a study of OX40 agonist ivuxolimab in advanced cancers. This table comes from immunoSEQ multiplex PCR, and its TCRdb copy is limited to in-frame clones, with some not included. This sample carries about 67,000 clones, about 88% of them seen once, and the ten largest clones take approximately 2%. Sample: CD4+ or CD8+ T cells sorted from blood, taken in a trial of the OX40 agonist ivuxolimab. All receptors come from an adult with an advanced solid tumor such as melanoma, head and neck, liver or kidney cancer. Both conserved end residues are part of each CDR3. The D gene is left open where the match is weak. Clone size is given for some rows only: seen once, a few or many times, or a class if the clone is expanded.

j_gene | v_gene | d_gene | abundance | CDR3nt | CDR3aa
TRBJ1-2 | TRBV5-6 | NA | NA | TGTGCCAGCAGCTTTCCGGCCAGGGCTAACTATGGCTACACCTTC | CASSFPARANYGYTF
TRBJ1-2 | TRBV18 | TRBD1 | NA | TGTGCCAGCTCACCCGAGACAGGGGCTAACTATGGCTACACCTTC | CASSPETGANYGYTF
TRBJ2-5 | TRBV9 | NA | NA | TGTGCCAGCAGCGTACCGCTGGGGGGACAAGAGACCCAGTACTTC | CASSVPLGGQETQYF
TRBJ1-5 | TRBV4-2 | NA | NA | TGTGCCAGCAGCCAAGATTTCGATCAGCCCCAGCATTTT | CASSQDFDQPQHF
TRBJ1-3 | TRBV28 | TRBD1 | NA | TGTGCCAGCAGGCTGGACAGGGCGGACACCATATATTTT | CASRLDRADTIYF
TRBJ2-3 | TRBV19 | NA | few | TGTGCCAGTAGTATAGGCGCAGTCAACACGCAGTATTTT | CASSIGAVNTQYF
TRBJ1-3 | TRBV28 | TRBD1 | once | TGTGCCAGCAGTAGCACAGGGGTCCTCTCTGGAAACACCATATATTTT | CASSSTGVLSGNTIYF
TRBJ2-7 | TRBV7-9 | NA | NA | TGTGCCAGCAGCCTAGGGGGGGGGCCTGGGTCCTACGAGCAGTACTTC | CASSLGGGPGSYEQYF
TRBJ1-1 | TRBV28 | NA | NA | TGTGCCAGCAGTGGTTCCGGGCTGGGGGACACTGAAGCTTTCTTT | CASSGSGLGDTEAFF
TRBJ1-5 | TRBV7-2 | TRBD1 | NA | TGTGCCAGCAGCCAGGACAGGGGATTCCAGCCCCAGCATTTT | CASSQDRGFQPQHF
TRBJ2-3 | TRBV5-5 | TRBD1 | NA | TGTGCCAGCAGCTTGGATACAGGGGGTAGCACAGATACGCAGTATTTT | CASSLDTGGSTDTQYF
TRBJ2-1 | TRBV7-3 | NA | few | TGTGCCAGCAGCCAGATTCCTGCTGTAGGTGAGCAGTTCTTC | CASSQIPAVGEQFF
TRBJ2-3 | TRBV14 | TRBD2 | NA | TGTGCCAGCAGCCTAGCGGGGCCCCGAGATACGCAGTATTTT | CASSLAGPRDTQYF
TRBJ1-1 | TRBV2 | NA | NA | TGTGCCAGTAGTTTTTCTACAGTCGGCACTGAAGCTTTCTTT | CASSFSTVGTEAFF
TRBJ2-2 | TRBV7-8 | TRBD1 | NA | TGTGCCAGCAGCCTGTTGCCGACAGGGGCCTTCACCGGGGAGCTGTTTTTT | CASSLLPTGAFTGELFF
TRBJ2-5 | TRBV10-3 | TRBD1 | NA | TGTGCCGTCCACGACAGGGTGGGAGAGACCCAGTACTTC | CAVHDRVGETQYF
TRBJ1-3 | TRBV7-2 | NA | NA | TGTGCCAGCAGCAATCGAGCCCAAGTCTCTGGAAACACCATATATTTT | CASSNRAQVSGNTIYF
TRBJ2-1 | TRBV4-1 | TRBD2 | NA | TGCGCCAGTTTCGGGACTAGCGGGAGTTTTTACAATGAGCAGTTCTTC | CASFGTSGSFYNEQFF
TRBJ1-1 | TRBV5-4 | NA | NA | TGTGCCAGCAGCCCCGCTCCATGGGACACTGAAGCTTTCTTT | CASSPAPWDTEAFF
TRBJ1-4 | TRBV29-1 | NA | few | TGCAGGGGTCCACAGGGAATCAGTGAAAAACTGTTTTTT | CRGPQGISEKLFF
TRBJ2-6 | TRBV7-9 | NA | NA | TGTGCCAGCAGCCCACTGGGGGGGCGAGGTGGGGCCAACGTCCTGACTTTC | CASSPLGGRGGANVLTF
TRBJ1-2 | TRBV7-2 | TRBD1 | NA | TGTGCCAGCAGCCACCCGGGACAGGGGTATTATGGCTACACCTTC | CASSHPGQGYYGYTF
TRBJ1-4 | TRBV5-4 | TRBD1 | NA | TGTGCCAGCAGCTGGGACCGACAGGGTGAAAAACTGTTTTTT | CASSWDRQGEKLFF
TRBJ1-5 | TRBV28 | TRBD1 | NA | TGTGCCAGCAGTCCATATCCCGGGACAGGGAATCAGCCCCAGCATTTT | CASSPYPGTGNQPQHF
TRBJ2-1 | TRBV28 | TRBD2 | NA | TGTGCCGTAACCGGGACTAGGGCTAATGAGCAGTTCTTC | CAVTGTRANEQFF
TRBJ2-3 | TRBV9 | TRBD2 | NA | TGTGCCAGCAGCGTAGTAGCGGGAGCCGATACGCAGTATTTT | CASSVVAGADTQYF
TRBJ2-3 | TRBV6-4 | NA | NA | TGTGCCAGCAGTCCACAACCTGGGGCGGCCTTCACAGATACGCAGTATTTT | CASSPQPGAAFTDTQYF
TRBJ1-2 | TRBV18 | NA | NA | TGTGCCAGCTCACCACGGACAACCTCGGAGGGCTACACCTTC | CASSPRTTSEGYTF
TRBJ2-1 | TRBV29-1 | TRBD2 | NA | TGCAGCTCGAGCGGGAGCTCCTACAATGAGCAGTTCTTC | CSSSGSSYNEQFF
TRBJ2-7 | TRBV10-1 | TRBD2 | NA | TGCGCCAGCAGTGAGTCGTCAGCGGGAGGTGTCGAGCAGTACTTC | CASSESSAGGVEQYF
TRBJ1-2 | TRBV9 | TRBD1 | NA | TGTGCCAGCAGCCGAGACAGGGGGCAGAGTGGCTACACCTTC | CASSRDRGQSGYTF
TRBJ1-6 | TRBV19 | NA | NA | TGTGCCAGTAGTCCCACCCCGACGGCAACGCTCCACTTT | CASSPTPTATLHF
TRBJ2-2 | TRBV28 | TRBD1 | once | TGTGCCAGCAGTTCGCCCGGGACAGGCTTTAACACCGGGGAGCTGTTTTTT | CASSSPGTGFNTGELFF
TRBJ2-1 | TRBV4-2 | NA | NA | TGTGCCAGCAGCCAAGATATAAGTGGTGAGCAGTTCTTC | CASSQDISGEQFF
TRBJ1-3 | TRBV5-4 | TRBD1 | NA | TGTGCCAGCAGCTTGTCAGGGGGCTCTGGAAACACCATATATTTT | CASSLSGGSGNTIYF
TRBJ2-3 | TRBV2 | TRBD1 | NA | TGTGCCAGCAGTGACCAAGGGGGCTCAGATACGCAGTATTTT | CASSDQGGSDTQYF
TRBJ2-7 | TRBV28 | TRBD2 | NA | TGTGCCACCGATGGGGGGGGTCGAGGGGAGCAGTACTTC | CATDGGGRGEQYF
TRBJ1-2 | TRBV4-2 | NA | few | TGTGCCAGCAGCCACCCTGCCGGGCCTGGCTATGGCTACACCTTC | CASSHPAGPGYGYTF
TRBJ1-1 | TRBV7-3 | NA | NA | TGTGCCAGCAGCTCCTCCGGTCCGAACACTGAAGCTTTCTTT | CASSSSGPNTEAFF
TRBJ1-5 | TRBV23-1 | NA | NA | TGCGCCAGCAGTCGGCAAAGGGGAAGCAATCAGCCCCAGCATTTT | CASSRQRGSNQPQHF
TRBJ2-7 | TRBV5-4 | NA | NA | TGTGCCAGCAGCTTGGGGGGCTACGAGCAGTACTTC | CASSLGGYEQYF
TRBJ2-5 | TRBV11-2 | TRBD1 | NA | TGTGCCAGCAGCAAAGGACAGGGGGCAGAGACCCAGTACTTC | CASSKGQGAETQYF
TRBJ2-1 | TRBV5-1 | NA | NA | TGCGCCAGCAGCCAGTATGGAGAGTCCTACAATGAGCAGTTCTTC | CASSQYGESYNEQFF
TRBJ2-5 | TRBV18 | NA | NA | TGTGCCAGCTCACCAGGGGTGCAGGAAGAGACCCAGTACTTC | CASSPGVQEETQYF
TRBJ2-7 | TRBV5-1 | NA | NA | TGCGCCAGCACGAATGACTACGAGCAGTACTTC | CASTNDYEQYF
TRBJ1-1 | TRBV5-6 | NA | once | TGTGCCAGCAGCTTCACAGGGTTGGGCACTGAAGCTTTCTTT | CASSFTGLGTEAFF
TRBJ2-3 | TRBV21-1 | NA | NA | TGTGCCAGCAGCAAAGGGGACCTCCCCGGGACTAGCAGGACAGATACGCAGTATTTT | CASSKGDLPGTSRTDTQYF
TRBJ2-1 | TRBV10-1 | TRBD1 | NA | TGCGCCAGCAGTGAGTCGGGACAGGTTAGGGACAATGAGCAGTTCTTC | CASSESGQVRDNEQFF
TRBJ1-1 | TRBV6-1 | NA | NA | TGTGCCAGCAAGAAGGGCCGTGGGTCTGAAGCTTTCTTT | CASKKGRGSEAFF
TRBJ2-3 | TRBV5-1 | TRBD2 | few | TGCGCCAGCAGCTTGTCTGCGGGAGGAGGATCGCAGTATTTT | CASSLSAGGGSQYF
TRBJ2-5 | TRBV2 | NA | NA | TGTGCCAGCAGTGACTTAGTGAGCAAGGTGGAGCAGTACTTC | CASSDLVSKVEQYF
TRBJ1-6 | TRBV9 | NA | NA | TGTGCCAGCAGCCCGACACGACAGGAGAATTCACCCCTCCACTTT | CASSPTRQENSPLHF
TRBJ2-1 | TRBV19 | NA | NA | TGTGCCAGTAGTAGAAACAGGGACAATGAGCAGTTCTTC | CASSRNRDNEQFF
TRBJ1-1 | TRBV5-4 | NA | NA | TGTGCCAGCAGCCCCGACAAGTGGAACACTGAAGCTTTCTTT | CASSPDKWNTEAFF